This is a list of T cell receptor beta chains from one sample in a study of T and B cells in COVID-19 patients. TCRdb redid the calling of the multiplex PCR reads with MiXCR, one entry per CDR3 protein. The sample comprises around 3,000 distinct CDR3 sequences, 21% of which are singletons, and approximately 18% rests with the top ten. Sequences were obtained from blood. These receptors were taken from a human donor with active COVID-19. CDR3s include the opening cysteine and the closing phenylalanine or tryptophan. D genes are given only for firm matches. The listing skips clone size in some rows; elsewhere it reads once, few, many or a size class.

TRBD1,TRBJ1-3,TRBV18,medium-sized,TGTGCCAGCTCTCCGGGGACAGGGGGAGCAGGAAACACCATATATTTT,CASSPGTGGAGNTIYF
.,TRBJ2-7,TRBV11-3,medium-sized,TGTGCCAGCAACCCGGACACAAACTTCTACGAGCAGTACTTC,CASNPDTNFYEQYF
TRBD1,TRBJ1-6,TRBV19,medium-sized,TGTGCCAGTAGTATGGAGGGGGCCCTAATATATTCACCCCTCCACTTT,CASSMEGALIYSPLHF
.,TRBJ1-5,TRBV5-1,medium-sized,TGCGCCAGCAGCTTGGAAGGCAGGAGATCAAATCAGCCCCAGCATTTT,CASSLEGRRSNQPQHF
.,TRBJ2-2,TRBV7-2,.,TGTGCCACCTTGCTCTCAGGACTGAACACCGGGGTGCTGTTTTTT,CATLLSGLNTGVLFF
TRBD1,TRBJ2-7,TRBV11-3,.,TGTGCCAGCAGCCCCACCGGGACAGACTCCTACGAGCAGTACTTC,CASSPTGTDSYEQYF
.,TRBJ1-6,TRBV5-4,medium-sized,TGTGCCAGCAGCTCAGGCCCTAATAATTCACCCCTCCACTTT,CASSSGPNNSPLHF
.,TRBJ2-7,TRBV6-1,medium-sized,TGTGCCTCCGGACAGAACCTCAACTACGAGCAGTACTTC,CASGQNLNYEQYF
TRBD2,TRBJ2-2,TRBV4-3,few,TGCGCCAGCAGCCAAGATCTACTAGCGGGGGCGTCGAACACCGGGGAGCTGTTTTTT,CASSQDLLAGASNTGELFF
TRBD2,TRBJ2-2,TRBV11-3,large,TGTGCCAGCAGCCCAAGGGGACTAGCGGGAGACACCGGGGAGCTGTTTTTT,CASSPRGLAGDTGELFF
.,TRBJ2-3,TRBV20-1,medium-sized,TGCAGTGCTTGGGACGGACCCACAGATACGCAGTATTTT,CSAWDGPTDTQYF
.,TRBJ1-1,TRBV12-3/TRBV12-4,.,TGTGCCAGCAGTTTTGGCGTCACAATTGGGACTGAAGCTTTCTTT,CASSFGVTIGTEAFF
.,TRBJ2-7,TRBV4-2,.,TGTGCCAGCAGCCAAGTTACCGGCATCTCCTACGAGCAGTACTTC,CASSQVTGISYEQYF
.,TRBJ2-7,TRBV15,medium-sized,TGTGCCACCAGCGGCCACAGGGTCAGCTACGAGCAGTACTTC,CATSGHRVSYEQYF
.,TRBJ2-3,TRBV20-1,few,TGCAGTGCTGTCCACCCCGGGACTAGCACAGATACGCAGTATTTT,CSAVHPGTSTDTQYF
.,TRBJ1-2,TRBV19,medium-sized,TGTGCCAGTAGTCTTCCCTATAGAGGCGGCTACACCTTC,CASSLPYRGGYTF
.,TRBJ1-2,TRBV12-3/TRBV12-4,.,TGTGCCAGCAGTTTAAGCAGTTCTAACTATGGCTACACCTTC,CASSLSSSNYGYTF
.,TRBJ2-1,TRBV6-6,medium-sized,TGTGCCAGCCGCGGGCTTGGGGAGCAGTTCTTC,CASRGLGEQFF
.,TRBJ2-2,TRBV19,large,TGTGCCAGTAATCAGCGGTGGAACACCGGGGAGCTGTTTTTT,CASNQRWNTGELFF
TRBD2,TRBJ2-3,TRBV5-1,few,TGCGCCAGCAGCTCCCGGACTAGCGGGAAGGCAGATACGCAGTATTTT,CASSSRTSGKADTQYF
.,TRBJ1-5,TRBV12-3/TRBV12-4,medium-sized,TGTGCCAGCAGCCATGGGGAGGGGGAGAATCAGCCCCAGCATTTT,CASSHGEGENQPQHF
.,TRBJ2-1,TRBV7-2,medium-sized,TGTGCCAGCAGCTTAGGTCTGTCCTACAATGAGCAGTTCTTC,CASSLGLSYNEQFF
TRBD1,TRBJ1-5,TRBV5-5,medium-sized,TGTGCCAGCAGCTTGGATCTCGCGGACAGGGGGCGCAGGCCCCAGCATTTT,CASSLDLADRGRRPQHF
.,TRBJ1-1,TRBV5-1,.,TGCGCCAGCAGCTCCGGGATGCGACAAAAAAGGACTGAAGCTTTCTTT,CASSSGMRQKRTEAFF